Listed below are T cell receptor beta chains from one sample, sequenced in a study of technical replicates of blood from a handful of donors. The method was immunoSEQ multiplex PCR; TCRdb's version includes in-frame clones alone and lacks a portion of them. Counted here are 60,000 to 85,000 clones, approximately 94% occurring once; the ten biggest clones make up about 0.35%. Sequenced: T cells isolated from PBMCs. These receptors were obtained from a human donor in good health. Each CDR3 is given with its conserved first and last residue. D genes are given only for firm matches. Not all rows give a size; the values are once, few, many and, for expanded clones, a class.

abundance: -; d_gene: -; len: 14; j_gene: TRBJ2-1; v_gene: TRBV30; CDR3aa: CAWSLGAGNNEQFF; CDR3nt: TGTGCCTGGAGTCTCGGGGCGGGAAACAATGAGCAGTTCTTC
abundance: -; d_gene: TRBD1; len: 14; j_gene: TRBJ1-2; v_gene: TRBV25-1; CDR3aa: CASGTGQGDYGYTF; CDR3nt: TGTGCCAGCGGTACGGGACAGGGGGACTATGGCTACACCTTC
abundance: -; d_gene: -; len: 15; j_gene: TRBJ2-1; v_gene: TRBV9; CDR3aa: CASSFEWSLIGLQFF; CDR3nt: TGTGCCAGCAGCTTTGAGTGGTCTCTCATCGGGTTGCAGTTCTTC
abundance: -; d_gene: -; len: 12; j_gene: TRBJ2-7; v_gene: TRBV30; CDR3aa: CAWSVGGYEQYF; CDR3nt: TGTGCCTGGAGTGTAGGGGGCTACGAGCAGTACTTC
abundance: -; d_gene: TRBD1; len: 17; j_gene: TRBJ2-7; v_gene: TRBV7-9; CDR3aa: CASSLDVLGTGGYEQYF; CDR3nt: TGTGCCAGCAGCTTAGATGTTCTTGGGACAGGGGGCTACGAGCAGTACTTC
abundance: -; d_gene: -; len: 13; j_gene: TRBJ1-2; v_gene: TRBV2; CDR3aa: CASSVLGAQGYTF; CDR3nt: TGTGCCAGCAGTGTCTTGGGGGCCCAAGGCTACACCTTC
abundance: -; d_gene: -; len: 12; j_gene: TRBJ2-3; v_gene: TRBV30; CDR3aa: CAWTTSPDTQYF; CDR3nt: TGTGCCTGGACCACTAGTCCAGATACGCAGTATTTT
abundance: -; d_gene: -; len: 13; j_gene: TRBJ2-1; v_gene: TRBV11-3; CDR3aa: CASTSRGFNEQFF; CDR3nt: TGTGCCAGCACCTCTCGCGGATTCAATGAGCAGTTCTTC
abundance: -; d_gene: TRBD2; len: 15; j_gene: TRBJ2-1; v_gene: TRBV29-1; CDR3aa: CSVGPSGRALNEQFF; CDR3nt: TGCAGCGTTGGGCCTAGCGGGAGGGCCCTCAATGAGCAGTTCTTC
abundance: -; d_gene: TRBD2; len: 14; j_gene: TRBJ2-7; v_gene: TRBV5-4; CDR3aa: CASSSGTSRYEQYF; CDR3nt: TGTGCCAGCAGCTCCGGGACTAGTAGATACGAGCAGTACTTC
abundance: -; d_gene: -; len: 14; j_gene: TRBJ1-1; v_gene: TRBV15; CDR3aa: CATSRDGGDTEAFF; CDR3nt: TGTGCCACCAGCAGAGATGGCGGGGACACTGAAGCTTTCTTT
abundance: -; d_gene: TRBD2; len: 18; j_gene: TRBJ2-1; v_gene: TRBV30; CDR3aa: CAWSRRLAGGPEYNEQFF; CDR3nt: TGTGCCTGGAGTCGCAGACTAGCGGGAGGGCCGGAGTACAATGAGCAGTTCTTC
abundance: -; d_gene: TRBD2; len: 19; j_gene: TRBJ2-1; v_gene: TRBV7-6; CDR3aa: CASSSTALAGVTIYNEQFF; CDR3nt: TGTGCCAGCAGCTCCACCGCTCTAGCGGGCGTAACGATTTACAATGAGCAGTTCTTC
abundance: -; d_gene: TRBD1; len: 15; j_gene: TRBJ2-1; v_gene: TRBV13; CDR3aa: CASSLYRDSYNEQFF; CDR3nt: TGTGCCAGCAGCTTGTATCGGGACAGCTACAATGAGCAGTTCTTC
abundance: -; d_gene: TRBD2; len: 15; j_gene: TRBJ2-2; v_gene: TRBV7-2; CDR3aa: CASRLQRGNTGELFF; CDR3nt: TGTGCCAGCAGACTACAGCGGGGTAACACCGGGGAGCTGTTTTTT
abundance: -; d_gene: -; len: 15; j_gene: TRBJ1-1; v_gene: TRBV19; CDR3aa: CASLPTADWNTEAFF; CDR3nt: TGTGCCAGTCTCCCCACGGCAGACTGGAACACTGAAGCTTTCTTT
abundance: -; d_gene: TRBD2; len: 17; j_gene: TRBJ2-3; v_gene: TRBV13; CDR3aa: CASSSPSGRKATDTQYF; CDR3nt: TGTGCCAGCAGCTCCCCTAGCGGGAGGAAGGCCACAGATACGCAGTATTTT
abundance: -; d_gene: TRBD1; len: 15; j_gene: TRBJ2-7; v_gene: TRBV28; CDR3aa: CASSISGTGVEEQYF; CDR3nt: TGTGCCAGCAGTATCTCCGGGACAGGGGTCGAAGAGCAGTACTTC
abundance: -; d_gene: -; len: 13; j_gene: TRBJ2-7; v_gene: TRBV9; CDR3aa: CASSGSQGYEQYF; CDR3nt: TGTGCCAGCAGCGGCTCACAGGGCTACGAGCAGTACTTC
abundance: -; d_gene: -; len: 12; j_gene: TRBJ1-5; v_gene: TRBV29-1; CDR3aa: CSGKEGDQPQHF; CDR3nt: TGCAGCGGTAAGGAGGGTGATCAGCCCCAGCATTTT
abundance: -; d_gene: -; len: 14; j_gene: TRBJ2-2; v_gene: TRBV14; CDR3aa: CASSRGGKAGELFF; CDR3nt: TGTGCCAGCAGCCGGGGAGGAAAGGCCGGGGAGCTGTTTTTT
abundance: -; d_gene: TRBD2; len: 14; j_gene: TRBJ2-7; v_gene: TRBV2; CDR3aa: CASGKAGGSFEQYF; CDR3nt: TGTGCCAGCGGAAAAGCGGGAGGGTCCTTCGAGCAGTACTTC
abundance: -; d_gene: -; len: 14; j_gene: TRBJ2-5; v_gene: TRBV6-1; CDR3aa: CASEVLVAGETQYF; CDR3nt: TGTGCCAGCGAGGTCTTAGTAGCCGGAGAGACCCAGTACTTC
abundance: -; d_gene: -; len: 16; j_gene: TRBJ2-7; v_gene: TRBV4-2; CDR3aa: CASSQEPAGASYEQYF; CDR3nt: TGTGCCAGCAGCCAAGAACCAGCAGGGGCCTCCTACGAGCAGTACTTC
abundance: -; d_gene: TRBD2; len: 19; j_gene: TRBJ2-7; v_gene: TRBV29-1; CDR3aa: CSVVGRKAGALTTLYEQYF; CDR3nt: TGCAGCGTCGTGGGCAGAAAAGCGGGAGCCCTAACAACCTTATACGAGCAGTACTTC
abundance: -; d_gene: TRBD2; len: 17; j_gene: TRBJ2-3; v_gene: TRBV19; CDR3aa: CASSRTSGSPSTDTQYF; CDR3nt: TGTGCCAGTAGTAGGACTAGCGGGAGTCCTAGCACAGATACGCAGTATTTT
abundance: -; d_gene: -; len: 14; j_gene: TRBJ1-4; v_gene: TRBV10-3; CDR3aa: CAIIGGNGNEKLFF; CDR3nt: TGTGCCATCATCGGGGGGAACGGTAATGAAAAACTGTTTTTT
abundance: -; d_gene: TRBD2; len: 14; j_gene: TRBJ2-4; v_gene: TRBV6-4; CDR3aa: CASSRTSGSNIQYF; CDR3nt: TGTGCCAGCTCAAGGACTAGCGGGAGTAACATTCAGTACTTC
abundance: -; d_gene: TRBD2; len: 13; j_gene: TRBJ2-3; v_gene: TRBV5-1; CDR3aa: CASSLSGGDTQYF; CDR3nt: TGCGCCAGCAGCTTGTCGGGAGGGGATACGCAGTATTTT
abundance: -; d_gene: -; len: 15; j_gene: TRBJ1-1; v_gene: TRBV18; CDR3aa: CASSPVAGMNTEAFF; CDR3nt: TGTGCCAGCTCACCAGTGGCAGGAATGAACACTGAAGCTTTCTTT
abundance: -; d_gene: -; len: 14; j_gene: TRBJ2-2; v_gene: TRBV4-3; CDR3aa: CASSQFGWTGELFF; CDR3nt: TGCGCCAGCAGCCAATTCGGGTGGACCGGGGAGCTGTTTTTT
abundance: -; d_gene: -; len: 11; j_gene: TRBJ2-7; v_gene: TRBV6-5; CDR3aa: CASSAGVEQYF; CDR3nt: TGTGCCAGCAGTGCAGGGGTCGAGCAGTACTTC
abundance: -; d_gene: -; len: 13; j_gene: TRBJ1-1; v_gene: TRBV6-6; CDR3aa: CASTLSTNTEAFF; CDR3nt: TGTGCCAGCACCCTGTCTACTAACACTGAAGCTTTCTTT
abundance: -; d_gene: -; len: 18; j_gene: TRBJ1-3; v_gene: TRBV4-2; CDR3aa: CASSLRPSGTNSGNTIYF; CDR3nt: TGTGCCAGCAGCCTCCGACCCTCAGGGACAAACTCTGGAAACACCATATATTTT
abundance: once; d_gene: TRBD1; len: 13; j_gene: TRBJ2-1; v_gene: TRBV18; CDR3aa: CASSTYQGDEQFF; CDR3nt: TGTGCCAGCTCTACTTACCAGGGGGATGAGCAGTTCTTC